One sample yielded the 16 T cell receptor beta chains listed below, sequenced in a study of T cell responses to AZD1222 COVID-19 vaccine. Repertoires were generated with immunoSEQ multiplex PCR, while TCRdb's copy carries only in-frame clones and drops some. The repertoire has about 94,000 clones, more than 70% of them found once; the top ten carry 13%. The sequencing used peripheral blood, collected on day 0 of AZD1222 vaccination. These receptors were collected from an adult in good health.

The CDR3 loop reads CASRRGLAEYNEQFF. DNA of the CDR3: TGTGCCAGCAGGCGAGGACTAGCCGAGTACAATGAGCAGTTCTTC. V is TRBV2 and J is TRBJ2-1; TRBD2 aligns across 8 bases. Germline V gene lookup returns CDR1 SNHLY and CDR2 FYNNEI. The ends lost 6 bases at V and 4 bases at J; junction bases unmatched: 8. This CDR3 comprises 15 residues. The full variable domain, its missing parts supplied by reference TRBV2 and TRBJ2-1, is EPEVTQTPSHQVTQMGQEVILRCVPISNHLYFYWYRQILGQKVEFLVSFYNNEISEKSEIFDDQFSVERPDGSNFTLKIRSTKLEDSAMYFCASRRGLAEYNEQFFGPGTRLTVL.

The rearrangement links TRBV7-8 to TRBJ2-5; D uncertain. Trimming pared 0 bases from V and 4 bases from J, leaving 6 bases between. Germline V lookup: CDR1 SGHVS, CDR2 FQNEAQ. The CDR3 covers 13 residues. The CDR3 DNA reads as TGTGCCAGCAGCTTAGCGGTCACAGAGACCCAGTACTTC. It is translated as CASSLAVTETQYF.

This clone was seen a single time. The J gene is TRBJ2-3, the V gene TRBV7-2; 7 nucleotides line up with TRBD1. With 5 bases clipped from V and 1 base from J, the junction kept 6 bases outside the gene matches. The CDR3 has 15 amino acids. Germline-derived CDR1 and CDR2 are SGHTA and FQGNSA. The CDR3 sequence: CASSLDRVGTDTQYF. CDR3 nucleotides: TGTGCCAGCAGCCTTGACAGGGTCGGCACAGATACGCAGTATTTT. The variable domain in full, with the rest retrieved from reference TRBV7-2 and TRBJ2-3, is GAGVSQSPSNKVTEKGKDVELRCDPISGHTALYWYRQSLGQGLEFLIYFQGNSAPDKSGLPSDRFSAERTGGSVSTLTIQRTQQEDSAVYLCASSLDRVGTDTQYFGPGTRLTVL.

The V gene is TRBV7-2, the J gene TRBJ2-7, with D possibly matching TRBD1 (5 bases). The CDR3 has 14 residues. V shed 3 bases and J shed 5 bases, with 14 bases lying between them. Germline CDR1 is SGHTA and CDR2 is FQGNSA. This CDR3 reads CASSFPVGEHEQYF. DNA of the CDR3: TGTGCCAGCAGCTTCCCGGTAGGGGAACACGAGCAGTACTTC. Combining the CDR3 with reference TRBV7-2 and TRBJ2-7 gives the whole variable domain GAGVSQSPSNKVTEKGKDVELRCDPISGHTALYWYRQSLGQGLEFLIYFQGNSAPDKSGLPSDRFSAERTGGSVSTLTIQRTQQEDSAVYLCASSFPVGEHEQYFGPGTRLTVT.

The CDR3 DNA reads TGCAGTGCTAGTATCCTGCAGCGGGACTATGGCTACACCTTC. It encodes CSASILQRDYGYTF. The chain couples TRBV20-1 to TRBJ1-2, with unresolved D. The CDR3 is made up of 14 amino acids. Germline-derived CDR1 and CDR2 are DFQATT and SNEGSKA (reference sequence). With 3 bases removed from V and 3 bases from J, the gap between germline ends came to 14 bases.

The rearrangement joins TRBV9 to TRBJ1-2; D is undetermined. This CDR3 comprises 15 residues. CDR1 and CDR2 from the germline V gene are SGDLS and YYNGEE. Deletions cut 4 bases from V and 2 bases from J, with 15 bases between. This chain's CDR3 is CASSPSSLQNYGYTF. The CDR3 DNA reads TGTGCCAGCAGCCCCTCGAGTTTACAGAACTATGGCTACACCTTC. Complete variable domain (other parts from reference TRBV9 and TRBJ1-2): DSGVTQTPKHLITATGQRVTLRCSPRSGDLSVYWYQQSLDQGLQFLIQYYNGEERAKGNILERFSAQQFPDLHSELNLSSLELGDSALYFCASSPSSLQNYGYTFGSGTRLTVV.

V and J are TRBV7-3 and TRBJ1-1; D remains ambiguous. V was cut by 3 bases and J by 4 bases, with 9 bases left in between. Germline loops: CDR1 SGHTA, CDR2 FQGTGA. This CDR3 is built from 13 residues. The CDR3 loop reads CASSFTISTEAFF. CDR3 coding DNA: TGTGCCAGCAGCTTTACAATAAGCACTGAAGCTTTCTTT.

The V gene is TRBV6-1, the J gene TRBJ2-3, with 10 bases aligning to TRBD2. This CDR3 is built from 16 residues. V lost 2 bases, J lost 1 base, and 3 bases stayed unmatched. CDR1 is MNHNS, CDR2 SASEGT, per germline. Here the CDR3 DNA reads TGTGCCAGCAGTGAAATTCTAGCGGGGGGCACAGATACGCAGTATTTT. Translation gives CASSEILAGGTDTQYF.

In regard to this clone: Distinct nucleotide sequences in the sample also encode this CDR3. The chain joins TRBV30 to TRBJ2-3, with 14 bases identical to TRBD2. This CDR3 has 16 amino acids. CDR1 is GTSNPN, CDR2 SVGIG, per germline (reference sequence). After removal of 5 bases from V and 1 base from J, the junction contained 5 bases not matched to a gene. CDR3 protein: CAWSRLAGGGTDTQYF. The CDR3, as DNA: TGTGCCTGGTCCCGACTAGCGGGGGGGGGCACAGATACGCAGTATTTT.

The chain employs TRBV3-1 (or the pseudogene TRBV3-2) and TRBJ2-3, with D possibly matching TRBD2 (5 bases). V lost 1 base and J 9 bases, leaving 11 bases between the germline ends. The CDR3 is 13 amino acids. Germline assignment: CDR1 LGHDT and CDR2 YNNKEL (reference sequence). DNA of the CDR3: TGTGCCAGCAGCCAAGTCCCCGAGGGCACGCAGTATTTT. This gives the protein CASSQVPEGTQYF.

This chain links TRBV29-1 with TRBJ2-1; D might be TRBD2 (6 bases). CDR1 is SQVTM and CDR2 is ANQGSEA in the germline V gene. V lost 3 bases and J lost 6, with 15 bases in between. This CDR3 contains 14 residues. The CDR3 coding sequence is TGCAGCGTTGAGAGGGACTTAACCTTCAATGAGCAGTTCTTC. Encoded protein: CSVERDLTFNEQFF.

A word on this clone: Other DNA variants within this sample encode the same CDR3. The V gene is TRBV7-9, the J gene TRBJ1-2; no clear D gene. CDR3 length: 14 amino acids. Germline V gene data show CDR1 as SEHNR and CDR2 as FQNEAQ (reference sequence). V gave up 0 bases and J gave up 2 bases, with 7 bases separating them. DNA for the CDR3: TGTGCCAGCAGCTTAGCGGGAGGGAACTATGGCTACACCTTC. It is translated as CASSLAGGNYGYTF. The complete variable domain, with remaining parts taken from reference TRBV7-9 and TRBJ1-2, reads DTGVSQNPRHKITKRGQNVTFRCDPISEHNRLYWYRQTLGQGPEFLTYFQNEAQLEKSRLLSDRFSAERPKGSFSTLEIQRTEQGDSAMYLCASSLAGGNYGYTFGSGTRLTVV.

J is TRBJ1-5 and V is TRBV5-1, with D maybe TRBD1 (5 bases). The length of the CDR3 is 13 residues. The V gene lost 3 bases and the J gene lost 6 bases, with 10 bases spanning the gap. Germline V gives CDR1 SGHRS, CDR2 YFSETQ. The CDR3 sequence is CASSWGGSQPQHF. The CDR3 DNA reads TGCGCCAGCAGCTGGGGGGGGTCTCAGCCCCAGCATTTT.

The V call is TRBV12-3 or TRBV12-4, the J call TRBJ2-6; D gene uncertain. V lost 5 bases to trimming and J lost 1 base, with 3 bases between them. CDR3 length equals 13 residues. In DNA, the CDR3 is TGTGCCAGCAGTCGATCTGGGGCCAACGTCCTGACTTTC. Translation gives CASSRSGANVLTF.

CDR3 in amino acids: CASINVGRANYGYTF. CDR3 DNA: TGTGCCAGCATTAATGTAGGCAGAGCTAACTATGGCTACACCTTC. The chain recombines TRBV7-9 with TRBJ1-2; no firm D call. The CDR3 loop spans 15 amino acids. Germline loops: CDR1 SEHNR, CDR2 FQNEAQ (reference sequence). With 7 bases removed from V and 0 bases from J, the gap between germline ends came to 15 bases.

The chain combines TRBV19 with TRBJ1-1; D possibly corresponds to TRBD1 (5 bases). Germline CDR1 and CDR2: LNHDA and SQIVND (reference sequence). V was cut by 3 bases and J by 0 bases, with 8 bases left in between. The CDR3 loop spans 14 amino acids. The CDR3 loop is CASSMGGVNTEAFF. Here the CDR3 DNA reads TGTGCCAGTAGTATGGGAGGGGTGAACACTGAAGCTTTCTTT.